This TCR beta chain was sequenced in a study of blood T cell repertoires in COVID-19. Original analysis: Scientists estimated how many nucleated cells there were by amplifying reference gene primers. The repertoire was sequenced with immunoSEQ multiplex PCR; TCRdb's copy has only in-frame clones and lacks some. The V and J calls and clone size are taken from that table; D and trimming were inferred from the DNA. The sample contains approximately 170,000 clones, about 84% of which appear only once. This clone appeared a few times. CDR1 and CDR2 from the germline V gene are SGHNT and YYREEE (reference sequence). Trimming removed 1 base at V and 0 bases at J, with 5 bases between. This CDR3 comprises 13 residues.

The chain joins TRBV5-4 to TRBJ2-7; D is unclear. The material sequenced was PBMCs or T cells enriched from blood (not recorded which). The clonotype comes from a man aged 35-49 years who had recovered from COVID-19. As DNA, the CDR3 is TGTGCCAGCAGCTTGACGAGCTCCTACGAGCAGTACTTC. It specifies CASSLTSSYEQYF. Full variable domain (remainder filled in from reference TRBV5-4 and TRBJ2-7): ETGVTQSPTHLIKTRGQQVTLRCSSQSGHNTVSWYQQALGQGPQFIFQYYREEENGRGNFPPRFSGLQFPNYSSELNVNALELDDSALYLCASSLTSSYEQYFGPGTRLTVT.